This note documents a single TCR beta chain sequence. Sample treatment: around 19 received Ad26.COV2.S at low or high dose, single or two shots; about 5 received placebo; per-sample allocation not given. Sample collection was performed on day 63 after the first vaccine or placebo injection. These data are taken from a study of Ad26.COV2.S vaccination and SARS-CoV-2 variants. Method: immunoSEQ multiplex PCR; TCRdb's copy keeps in-frame clones and lacks some. The sample lists 440,000 or so clones; about 90% were seen once. After removal of 6 bases from V and 5 bases from J, the junction contained 13 bases not matched to a gene. CDR3 length: 17 amino acids. In germline, CDR1 is LGHNA, CDR2 YSLEER.

The rearrangement joins TRBV4-3 to TRBJ1-6; 7 bases match TRBD1. Sequenced material: peripheral blood, taken in a trial of Ad26.COV2.S vaccine versus placebo. The TCR was taken from a person between 18 and 60 years old who received the Ad26.COV2.S COVID-19 vaccine or a placebo. The CDR3 spells CASRLETGRINNSPLHF. CDR3 in DNA: TGCGCCAGCAGACTAGAGACAGGGCGGATAAATAATTCACCCCTCCACTTT.